The present entry profiles one TCR beta chain with its context. What it binds is not known. The data were obtained in a study of identical twins. V was pared by 1 base and J by 0 bases, with 16 bases between. Germline V gene sequence: CDR1 LGHNA, CDR2 YSLEER. The CDR3 loop spans 17 amino acids. Study results and limitations: Twins shared beta out-of-frame sequences in excess, but this excess was weaker. Interpretation of the results relied on cross-sectional statistical analysis and not on following the same donors.

TCRdb re-derived calls from the 5' RACE reads in MiXCR, one entry per CDR3 protein. The sample has fewer than 900,000 distinct CDR3 sequences, around 20% seen once; the top ten hold 4.3%. These sequences were also reported in another study, on T cells expressing NK-cell markers.

The chain couples TRBV4-3 to TRBJ2-7; D not certain. This receptor was identified in a woman under 30 in good health. Sequencing was carried out using PBMCs. Written as DNA, the CDR3 is TGCGCCAGCAGCCAAGGCCCTGGGCCCTCTGGCTCCTACGAGCAGTACTTC. Translated, it gives CASSQGPGPSGSYEQYF.